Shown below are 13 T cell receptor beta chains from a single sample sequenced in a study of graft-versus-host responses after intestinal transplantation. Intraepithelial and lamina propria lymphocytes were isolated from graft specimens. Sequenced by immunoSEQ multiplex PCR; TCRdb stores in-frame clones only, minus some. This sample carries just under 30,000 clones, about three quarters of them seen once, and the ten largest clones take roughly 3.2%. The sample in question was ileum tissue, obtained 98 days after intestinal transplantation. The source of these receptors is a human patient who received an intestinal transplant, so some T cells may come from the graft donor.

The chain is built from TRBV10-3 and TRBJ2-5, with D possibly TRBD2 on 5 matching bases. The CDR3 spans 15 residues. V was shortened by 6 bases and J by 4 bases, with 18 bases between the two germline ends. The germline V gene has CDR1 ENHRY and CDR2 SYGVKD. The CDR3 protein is CAIREKKLDPETQYF. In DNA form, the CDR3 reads TGTGCCATCAGAGAAAAAAAACTAGACCCAGAGACCCAGTACTTC.

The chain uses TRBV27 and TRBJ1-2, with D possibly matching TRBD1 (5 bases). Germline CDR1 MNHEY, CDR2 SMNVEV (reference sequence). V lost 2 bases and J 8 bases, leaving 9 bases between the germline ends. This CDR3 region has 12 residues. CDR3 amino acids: CASSLPGRGYTF. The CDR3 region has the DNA TGTGCCAGCAGTTTACCAGGGAGAGGCTACACCTTC.

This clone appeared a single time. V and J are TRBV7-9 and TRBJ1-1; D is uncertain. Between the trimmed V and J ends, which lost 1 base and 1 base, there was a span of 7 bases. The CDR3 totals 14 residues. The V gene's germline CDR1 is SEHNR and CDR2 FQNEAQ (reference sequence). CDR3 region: CASSLGGGNTEAFF. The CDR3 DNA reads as TGTGCCAGCAGCTTAGGGGGTGGGAACACTGAAGCTTTCTTT. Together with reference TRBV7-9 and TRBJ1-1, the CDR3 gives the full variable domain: DTGVSQNPRHKITKRGQNVTFRCDPISEHNRLYWYRQTLGQGPEFLTYFQNEAQLEKSRLLSDRFSAERPKGSFSTLEIQRTEQGDSAMYLCASSLGGGNTEAFFGQGTRLTVV.

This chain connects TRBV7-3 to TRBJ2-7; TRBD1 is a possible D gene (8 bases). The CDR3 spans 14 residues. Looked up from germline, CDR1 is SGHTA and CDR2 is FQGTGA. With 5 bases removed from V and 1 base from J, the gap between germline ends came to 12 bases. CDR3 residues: CASSQQGGSYEQYF. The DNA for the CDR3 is TGTGCCAGCAGCCAACAGGGGGGGTCCTACGAGCAGTACTTC.

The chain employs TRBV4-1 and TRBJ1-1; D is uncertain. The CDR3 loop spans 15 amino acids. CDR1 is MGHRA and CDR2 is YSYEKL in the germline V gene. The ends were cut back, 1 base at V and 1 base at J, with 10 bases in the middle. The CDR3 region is CASSQVSRENTEAFF. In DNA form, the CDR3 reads TGCGCCAGCAGCCAAGTGTCGAGGGAGAACACTGAAGCTTTCTTT.

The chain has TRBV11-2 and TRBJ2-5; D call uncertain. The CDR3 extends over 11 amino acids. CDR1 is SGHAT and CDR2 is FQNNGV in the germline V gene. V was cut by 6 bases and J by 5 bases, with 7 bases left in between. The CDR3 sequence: CASRFGETQYF. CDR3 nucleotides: TGTGCCAGCAGATTCGGGGAGACCCAGTACTTC.

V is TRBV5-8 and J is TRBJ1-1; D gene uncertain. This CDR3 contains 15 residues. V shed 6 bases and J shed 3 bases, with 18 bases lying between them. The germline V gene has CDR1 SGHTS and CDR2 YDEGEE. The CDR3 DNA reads TGTGCCAGCATCACTGGTCCCGGGCACGACACTGAAGCTTTCTTT. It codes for CASITGPGHDTEAFF.

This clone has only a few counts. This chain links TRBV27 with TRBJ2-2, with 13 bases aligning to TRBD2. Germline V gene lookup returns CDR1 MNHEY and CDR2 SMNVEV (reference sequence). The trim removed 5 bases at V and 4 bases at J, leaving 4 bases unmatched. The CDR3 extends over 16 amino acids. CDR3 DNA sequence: TGTGCCAGCAGTAAACTAGCGGGGGGGGGCACCGGGGAGCTGTTTTTT. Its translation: CASSKLAGGGTGELFF.

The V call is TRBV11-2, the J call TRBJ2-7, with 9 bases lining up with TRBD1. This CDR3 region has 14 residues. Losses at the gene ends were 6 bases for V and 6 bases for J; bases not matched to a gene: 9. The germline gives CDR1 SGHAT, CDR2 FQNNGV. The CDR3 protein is CASRLWDRVSEQYF. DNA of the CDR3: TGTGCCAGCAGGCTATGGGACAGGGTCTCCGAGCAGTACTTC. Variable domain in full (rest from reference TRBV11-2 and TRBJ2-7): EAGVAQSPRYKIIEKRQSVAFWCNPISGHATLYWYQQILGQGPKLLIQFQNNGVVDDSQLPKDRFSAERLKGVDSTLKIQPAKLEDSAVYLCASRLWDRVSEQYFGPGTRLTVT.

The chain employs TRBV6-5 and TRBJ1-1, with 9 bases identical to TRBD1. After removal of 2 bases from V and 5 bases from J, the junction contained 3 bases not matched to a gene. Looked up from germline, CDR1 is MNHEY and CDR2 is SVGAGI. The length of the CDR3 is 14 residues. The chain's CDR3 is CASSYGQGRTEAFF. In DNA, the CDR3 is TGTGCCAGCAGTTACGGACAGGGGAGGACTGAAGCTTTCTTT.

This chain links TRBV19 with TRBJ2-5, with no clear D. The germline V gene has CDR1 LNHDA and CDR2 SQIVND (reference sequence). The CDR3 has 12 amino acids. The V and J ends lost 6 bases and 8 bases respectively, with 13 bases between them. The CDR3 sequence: CASRDRFSTQYF. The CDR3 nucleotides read TGTGCCAGTAGGGACCGGTTTTCCACCCAGTACTTC.

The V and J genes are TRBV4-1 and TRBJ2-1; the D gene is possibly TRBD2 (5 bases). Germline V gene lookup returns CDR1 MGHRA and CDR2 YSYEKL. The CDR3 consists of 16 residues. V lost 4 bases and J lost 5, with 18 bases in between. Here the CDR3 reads CASSRGREHFDNEQFF. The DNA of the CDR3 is TGCGCCAGCAGCCGGGGAAGGGAGCACTTCGACAATGAGCAGTTCTTC.

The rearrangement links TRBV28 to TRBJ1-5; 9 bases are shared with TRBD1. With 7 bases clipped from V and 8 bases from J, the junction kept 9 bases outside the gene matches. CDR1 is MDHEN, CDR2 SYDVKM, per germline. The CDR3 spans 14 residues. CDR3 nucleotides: TGTGCCAGCACAAATACAGGGGGCGCTGAGCCCCAGCATTTT. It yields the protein CASTNTGGAEPQHF.